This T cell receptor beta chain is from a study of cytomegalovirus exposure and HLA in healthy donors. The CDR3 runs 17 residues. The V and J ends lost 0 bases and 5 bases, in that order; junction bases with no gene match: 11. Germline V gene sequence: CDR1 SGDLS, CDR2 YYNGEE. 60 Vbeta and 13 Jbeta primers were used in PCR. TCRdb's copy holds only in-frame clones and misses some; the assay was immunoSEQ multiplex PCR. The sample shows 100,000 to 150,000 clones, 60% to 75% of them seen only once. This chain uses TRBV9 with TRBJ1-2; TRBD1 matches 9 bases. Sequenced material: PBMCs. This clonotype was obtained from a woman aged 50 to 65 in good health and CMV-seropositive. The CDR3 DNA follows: TGTGCCAGCAGCGTAGCTTCCTCACCGGGACAGGGATATGGCTACACCTTC. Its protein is CASSVASSPGQGYGYTF.